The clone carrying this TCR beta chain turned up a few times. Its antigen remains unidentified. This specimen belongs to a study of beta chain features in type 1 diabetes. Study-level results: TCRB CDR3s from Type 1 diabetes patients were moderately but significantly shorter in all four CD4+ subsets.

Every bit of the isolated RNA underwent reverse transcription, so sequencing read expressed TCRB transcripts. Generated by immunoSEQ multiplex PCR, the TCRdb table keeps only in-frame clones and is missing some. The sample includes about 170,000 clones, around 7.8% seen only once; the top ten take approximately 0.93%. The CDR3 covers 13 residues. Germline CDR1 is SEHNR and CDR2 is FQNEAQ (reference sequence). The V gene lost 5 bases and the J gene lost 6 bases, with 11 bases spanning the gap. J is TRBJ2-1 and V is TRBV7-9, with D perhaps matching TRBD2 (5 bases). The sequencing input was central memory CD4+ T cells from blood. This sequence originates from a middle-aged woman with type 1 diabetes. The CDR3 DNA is TGTGCCAGCAGCCTTACTAGGACCAATGAGCAGTTCTTC. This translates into CASSLTRTNEQFF.